This entry features one T cell receptor beta chain sequence. What this receptor recognizes is not known. Nothing much larger sits one base from this clone, and base qualities are not available. The data were taken from a study of CD8+ T cells in alopecia areata (dated by TCRdb to between 2018 and 2020). With respect to the entire study: Treated patients were enrolled in an open-label pilot trial of oral tofacitinib, 5 to 10 mg twice daily, for moderate-to-severe alopecia areata. Tofacitinib was given for 6 to 18 months, followed by 6 months of follow-up off drug to assess delayed response and recurrence. Disease severity in treated patients was measured with the SALT score, which quantifies the percentage of affected scalp surface area. immunoSEQ multiplex PCR using 35 Vbeta forward primers and 13 Jbeta reverse primers was used to amplify TCRbeta CDR3 regions. RNA was extracted with the PAXgene miRNA kit for fixed scalp, the miRNeasy kit for PBMCs, and the RNeasy kit for mouse skin. In both human patients and the C3H/HeJ mouse model, the study applied high-throughput TCRbeta sequencing to look at T cell clonal expansion in alopecia areata. Patients on tofacitinib were biopsied at baseline and after 4 and 24 weeks of treatment, and several of the patients also had a later scalp biopsy. In humans, TCRbeta sequencing was performed on scalp tissue and on sorted CD4+ and CD8+ peripheral blood T cells from healthy controls and from patients with patchy or totalis/universalis alopecia areata. Scalp clonality was compared across normal scalp (n=4), patchy alopecia areata scalp (n=8), and alopecia totalis/universalis scalp (n=8).

From its cysteine to its phenylalanine, the CDR3 spans 14 amino acids. The only DNA kept is the CDR3, 42 bases in frame from the first base. From the germline V gene, CDR1 is SQVTM and CDR2 is ANQGSEA. Between the V and J ends, shortened by 0 bases and 1 base respectively, the junction contains 9 bases. Library preparation was by the immunoSEQ multiplex PCR assay. For TCR sequencing, RNA was extracted from every sample and reverse transcribed into cDNA to serve as template. SuperScript III was used for first-strand cDNA synthesis, primed with a 2:1 mix of oligo-dT and random hexamers. Amplification bias was assessed with a synthetic immune receptor repertoire, and residual bias was removed computationally. The paper's processing steps were these. Raw reads were preprocessed to remove errors, and CDR3 was defined by IMGT conventions from the conserved cysteine to phenylalanine. Clonality was computed as 1 minus the Shannon entropy, with the entropy normalized by log2 of the number of productive unique TCRs. Whether each scalp clone was CD4 or CD8 was inferred by checking scalp TCRbeta sequences against the CD4 and CD8 repertoires from sorted blood. Drawn from immuneACCESS, this table holds only the in-frame rearrangements with V and J called that TCRdb kept. Clones are partly lost; checked studies trace under half to an unresolved V gene and leave the rest unexplained. The V and J calls and clone size are taken from that table; D and trimming were inferred from the DNA. The sample table lists more than 130,000 clones, roughly four fifths of them with a count of one. Just under 25% of the sample comes from the top ten.

The study at large found these results: Lesional scalp, especially in alopecia totalis/universalis, showed higher clonality and more expanded CD8+ clones than normal scalp, suggesting antigenic drive. Because the treated cohort was small and included a single nonresponder, larger studies are needed to assess links between baseline CD8+ expansion and response. Unlike mouse skin, where gammadelta T cells dominate, normal human skin contains resident alphabeta T cells that get sequenced too, which complicates analysis of the scalp TCR repertoire. Tofacitinib significantly decreased scalp clonality and the number of expanded CD8+ clones among the top 100 scalp clones. During tofacitinib treatment, many expanded lesional clones remained in scalp and blood, and this persistence may partly explain relapse after treatment is stopped. Compared with mice, TCR sequences shared between patients were less clear, possibly partly because of HLA diversity across the patient population.

Interpreted using the paper, the time point label stands for: 4 weeks on oral tofacitinib. The treatment or condition label here, explained by the study, means: oral pan-JAK inhibitor, 5-10 mg twice daily. From alopecia areata patients, peripheral blood was collected along with lesional scalp punch biopsies. PBMCs were isolated by density centrifugation and stained for CD3, CD4 and CD8, after which CD4+ and CD8+ T cells were sorted on a FACSAria. This clonotype was obtained from a human donor with alopecia areata. The chain is assembled from TRBV29-1 and TRBJ2-5; a tentative D call is TRBD2 (6 bases match). Sequencing used CD8+ T cells sorted from blood, obtained at week 4, from a patient treated with tofacitinib. The nucleotide sequence is given as TGCAGCGTTGAAGATTGGGGGGTCCAAGAGACCCAGTACTTC. Translated, this gives CSVEDWGVQETQYF.